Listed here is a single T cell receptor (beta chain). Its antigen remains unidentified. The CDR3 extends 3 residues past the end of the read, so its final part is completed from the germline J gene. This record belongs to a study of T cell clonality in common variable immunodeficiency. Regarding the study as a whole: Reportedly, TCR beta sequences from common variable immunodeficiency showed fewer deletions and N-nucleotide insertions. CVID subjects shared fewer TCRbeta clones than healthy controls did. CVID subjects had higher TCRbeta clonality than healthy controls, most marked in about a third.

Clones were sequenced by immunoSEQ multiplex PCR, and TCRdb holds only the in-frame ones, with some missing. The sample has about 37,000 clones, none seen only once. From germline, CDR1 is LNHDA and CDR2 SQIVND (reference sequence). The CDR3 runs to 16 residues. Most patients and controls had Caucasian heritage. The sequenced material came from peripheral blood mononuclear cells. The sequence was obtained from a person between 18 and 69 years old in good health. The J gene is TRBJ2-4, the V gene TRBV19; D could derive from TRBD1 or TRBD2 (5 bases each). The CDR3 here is CASSTPREGLVYGQYF. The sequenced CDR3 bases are TGTGCCAGTAGCACACCCAGAGAGGGGCTCGTCTATGGT.